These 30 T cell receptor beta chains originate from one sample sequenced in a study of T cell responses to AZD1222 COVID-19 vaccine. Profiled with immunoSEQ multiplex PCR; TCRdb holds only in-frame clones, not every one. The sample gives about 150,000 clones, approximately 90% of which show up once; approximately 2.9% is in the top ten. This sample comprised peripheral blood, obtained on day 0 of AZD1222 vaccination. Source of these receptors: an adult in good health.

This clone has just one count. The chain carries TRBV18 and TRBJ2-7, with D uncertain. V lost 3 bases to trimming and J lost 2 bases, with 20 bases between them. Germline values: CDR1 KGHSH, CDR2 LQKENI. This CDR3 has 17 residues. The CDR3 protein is CASSPPRRQTQPYEQYF. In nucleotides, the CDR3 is TGTGCCAGCTCACCCCCCCGGCGGCAGACCCAGCCCTACGAGCAGTACTTC. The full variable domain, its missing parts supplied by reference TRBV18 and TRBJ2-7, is NAGVMQNPRHLVRRRGQEARLRCSPMKGHSHVYWYRQLPEEGLKFMVYLQKENIIDESGMPKERFSAEFPKEGPSILRIQQVVRGDSAAYFCASSPPRRQTQPYEQYFGPGTRLTVT.

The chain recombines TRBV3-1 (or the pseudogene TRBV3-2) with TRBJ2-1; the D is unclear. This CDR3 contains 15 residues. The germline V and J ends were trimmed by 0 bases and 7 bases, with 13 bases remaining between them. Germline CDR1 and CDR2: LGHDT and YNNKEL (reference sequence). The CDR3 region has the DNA TGTGCCAGCAGCCAAGATCAGGTGTTCGCAAATGAGCAGTTCTTC. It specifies CASSQDQVFANEQFF.

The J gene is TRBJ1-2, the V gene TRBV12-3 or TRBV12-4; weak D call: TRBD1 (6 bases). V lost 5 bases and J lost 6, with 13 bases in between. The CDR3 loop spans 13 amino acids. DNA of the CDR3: TGTGCCAGCAGTGCCGGGACAAGGGATGGCTACACCTTC. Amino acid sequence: CASSAGTRDGYTF.

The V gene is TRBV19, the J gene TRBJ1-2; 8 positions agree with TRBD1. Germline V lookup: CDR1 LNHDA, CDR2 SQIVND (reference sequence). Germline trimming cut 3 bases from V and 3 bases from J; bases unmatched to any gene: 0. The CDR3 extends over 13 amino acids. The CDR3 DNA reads TGTGCCAGTAGTATCAGGGGGCACTATGGCTACACCTTC. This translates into CASSIRGHYGYTF.

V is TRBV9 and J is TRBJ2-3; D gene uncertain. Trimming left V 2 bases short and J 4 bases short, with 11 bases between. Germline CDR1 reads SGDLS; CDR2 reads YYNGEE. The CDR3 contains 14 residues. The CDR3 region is CASSVGSFPDTQYF. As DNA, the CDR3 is TGTGCCAGCAGCGTTGGAAGTTTTCCAGATACGCAGTATTTT.

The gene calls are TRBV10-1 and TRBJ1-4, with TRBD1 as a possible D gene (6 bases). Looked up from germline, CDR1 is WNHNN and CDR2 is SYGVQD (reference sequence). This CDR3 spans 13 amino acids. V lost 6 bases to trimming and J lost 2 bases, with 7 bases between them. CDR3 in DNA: TGCGCCAGCAGGGACAGTACTAATGAAAAACTGTTTTTT. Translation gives CASRDSTNEKLFF.

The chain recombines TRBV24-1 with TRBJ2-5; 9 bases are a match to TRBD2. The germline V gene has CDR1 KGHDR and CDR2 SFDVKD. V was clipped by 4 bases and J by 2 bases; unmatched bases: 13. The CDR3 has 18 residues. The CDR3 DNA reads TGTGCCACCAGTGACCCCGGATTGATAGCGGGGGAGCAAGAGACCCAGTACTTC. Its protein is CATSDPGLIAGEQETQYF.

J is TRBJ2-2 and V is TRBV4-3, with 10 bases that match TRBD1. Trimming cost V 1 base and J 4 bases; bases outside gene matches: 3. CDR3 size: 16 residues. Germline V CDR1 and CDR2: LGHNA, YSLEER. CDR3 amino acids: CASSQGQGASTGELFF. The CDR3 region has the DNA TGCGCCAGCAGCCAAGGACAGGGGGCGAGCACCGGGGAGCTGTTTTTT.

The chain's CDR3 is CASSQGGSTWGTGELFF. In nucleotides, the CDR3 is TGCGCCAGCAGCCAAGGGGGCTCGACCTGGGGTACCGGGGAGCTGTTTTTT. The V gene is TRBV4-3, the J gene TRBJ2-2, with TRBD1 as a possible D gene (5 bases). The CDR3 has 17 amino acids. CDR1 is LGHNA and CDR2 is YSLEER in the germline V gene. Trimming pared 1 base from V and 5 bases from J, leaving 17 bases between.

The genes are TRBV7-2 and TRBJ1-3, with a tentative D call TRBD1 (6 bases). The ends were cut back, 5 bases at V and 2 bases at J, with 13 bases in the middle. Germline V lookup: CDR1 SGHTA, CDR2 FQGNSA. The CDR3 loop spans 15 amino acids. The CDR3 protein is CASSLQGGAGNTIYF. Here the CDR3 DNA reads TGTGCCAGCAGCCTACAGGGAGGAGCTGGAAACACCATATATTTT.

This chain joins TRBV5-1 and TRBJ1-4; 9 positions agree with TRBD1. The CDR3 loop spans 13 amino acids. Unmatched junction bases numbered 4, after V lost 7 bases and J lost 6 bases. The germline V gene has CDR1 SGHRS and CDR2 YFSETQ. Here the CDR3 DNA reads TGCGCCAGCCGGGACAGGGCAGATGAAAAACTGTTTTTT. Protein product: CASRDRADEKLFF.

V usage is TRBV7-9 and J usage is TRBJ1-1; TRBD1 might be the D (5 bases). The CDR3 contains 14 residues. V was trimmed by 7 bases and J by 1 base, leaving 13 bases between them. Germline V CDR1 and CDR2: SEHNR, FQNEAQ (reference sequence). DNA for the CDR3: TGTGCCAGCACCAAGGGGAGGGAGAACACTGAAGCTTTCTTT. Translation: CASTKGRENTEAFF.

The CDR3 bases are TGTGCCAGCTCACCCGGGACAGCCTTCAATCAGCCCCAGCATTTT. Protein sequence: CASSPGTAFNQPQHF. J is TRBJ1-5 and V is TRBV18; 7 bases align to TRBD1. The CDR3 covers 15 residues. Germline CDR1 is KGHSH and CDR2 is LQKENI. V lost 3 bases and J lost 3; bases outside the gene matches: 5.

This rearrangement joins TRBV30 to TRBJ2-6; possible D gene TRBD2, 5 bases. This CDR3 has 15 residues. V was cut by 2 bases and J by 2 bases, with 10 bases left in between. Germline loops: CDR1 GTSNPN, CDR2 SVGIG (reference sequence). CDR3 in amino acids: CAWSREGAGANVLTF. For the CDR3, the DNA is TGTGCCTGGAGTCGGGAAGGAGCTGGGGCCAACGTCCTGACTTTC.

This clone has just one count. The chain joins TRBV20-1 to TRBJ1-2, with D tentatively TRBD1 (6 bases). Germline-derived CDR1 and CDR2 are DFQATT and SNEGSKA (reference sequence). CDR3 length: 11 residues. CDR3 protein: CSGGQSYGYTF. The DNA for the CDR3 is TGCAGCGGGGGGCAGAGCTATGGCTACACCTTC.

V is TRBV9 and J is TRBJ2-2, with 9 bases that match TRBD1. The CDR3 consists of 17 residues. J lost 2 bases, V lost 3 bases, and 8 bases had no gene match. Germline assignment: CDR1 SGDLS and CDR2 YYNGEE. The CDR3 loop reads CASSARTGVQNTGELFF. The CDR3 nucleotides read TGTGCCAGCAGCGCGCGGACAGGGGTTCAAAACACCGGGGAGCTGTTTTTT.

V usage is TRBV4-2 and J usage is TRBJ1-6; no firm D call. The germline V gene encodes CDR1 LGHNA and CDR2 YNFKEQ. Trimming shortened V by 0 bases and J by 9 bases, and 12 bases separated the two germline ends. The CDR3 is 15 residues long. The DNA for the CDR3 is TGTGCCAGCAGCCAAGATCGGCTCGACGGTTCACCCCTCCACTTT. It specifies CASSQDRLDGSPLHF.

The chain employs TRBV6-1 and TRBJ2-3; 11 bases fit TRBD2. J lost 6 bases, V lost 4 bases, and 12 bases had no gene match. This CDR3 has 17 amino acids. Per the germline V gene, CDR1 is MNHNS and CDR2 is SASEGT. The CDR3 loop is CASSGRVAGGRLDTQYF. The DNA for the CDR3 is TGTGCCAGCAGTGGAAGAGTAGCGGGGGGGCGGCTGGATACGCAGTATTTT.

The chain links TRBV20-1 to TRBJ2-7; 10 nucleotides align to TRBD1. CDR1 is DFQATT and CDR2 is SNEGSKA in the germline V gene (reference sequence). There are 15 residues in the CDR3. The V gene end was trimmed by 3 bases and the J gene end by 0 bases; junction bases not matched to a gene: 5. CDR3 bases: TGCAGTGCTAGTGGACAGGGGGGCGACTCCTACGAGCAGTACTTC. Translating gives CSASGQGGDSYEQYF.

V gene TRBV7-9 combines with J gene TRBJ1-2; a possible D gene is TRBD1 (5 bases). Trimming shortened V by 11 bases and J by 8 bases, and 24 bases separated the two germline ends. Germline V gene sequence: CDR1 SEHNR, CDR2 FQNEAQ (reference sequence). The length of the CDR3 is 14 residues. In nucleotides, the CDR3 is TGTGCCTGGGGCGGCAGGGTTCAATTCTGGGGCTACACCTTC. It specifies CAWGGRVQFWGYTF.

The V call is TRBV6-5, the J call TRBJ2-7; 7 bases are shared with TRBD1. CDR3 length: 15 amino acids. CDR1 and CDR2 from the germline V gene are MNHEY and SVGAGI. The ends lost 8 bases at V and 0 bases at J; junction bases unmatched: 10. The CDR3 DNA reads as TGTGCCAGCCAAAAGGGGGCTCCGAGCTCCTACGAGCAGTACTTC. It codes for CASQKGAPSSYEQYF.

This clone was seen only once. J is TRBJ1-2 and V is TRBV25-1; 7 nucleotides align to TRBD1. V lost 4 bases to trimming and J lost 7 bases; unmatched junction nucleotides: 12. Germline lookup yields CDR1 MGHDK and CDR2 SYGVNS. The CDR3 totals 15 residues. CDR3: CASSVTGDGPFGYTF. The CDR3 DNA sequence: TGTGCCAGCAGTGTTACAGGGGATGGGCCTTTTGGCTACACCTTC.

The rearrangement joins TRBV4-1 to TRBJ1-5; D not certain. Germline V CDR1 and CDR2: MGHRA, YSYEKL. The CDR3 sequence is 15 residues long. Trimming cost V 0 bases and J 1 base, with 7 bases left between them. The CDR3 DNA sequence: TGCGCCAGCAGCCAAGAATTTCGGAGCAATCAGCCCCAGCATTTT. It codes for CASSQEFRSNQPQHF.

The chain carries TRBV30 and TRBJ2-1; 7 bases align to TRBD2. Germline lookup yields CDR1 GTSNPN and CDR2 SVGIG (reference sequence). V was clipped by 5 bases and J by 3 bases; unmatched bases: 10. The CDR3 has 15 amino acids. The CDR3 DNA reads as TGTGCCTGGGCCACGGCGCCTAGCGGCTACAATGAGCAGTTCTTC. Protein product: CAWATAPSGYNEQFF.

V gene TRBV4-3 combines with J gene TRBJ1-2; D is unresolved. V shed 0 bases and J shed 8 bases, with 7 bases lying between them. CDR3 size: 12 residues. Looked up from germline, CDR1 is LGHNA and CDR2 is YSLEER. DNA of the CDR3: TGCGCCAGCAGCCAAGATATGGGAGGCTACACCTTC. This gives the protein CASSQDMGGYTF.

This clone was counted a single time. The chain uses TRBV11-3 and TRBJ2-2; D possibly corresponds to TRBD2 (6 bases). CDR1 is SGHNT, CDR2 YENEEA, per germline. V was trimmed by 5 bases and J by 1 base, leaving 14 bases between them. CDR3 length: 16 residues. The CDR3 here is CASSTPPGLNTGELFF. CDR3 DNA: TGTGCCAGCAGCACCCCCCCGGGACTGAACACCGGGGAGCTGTTTTTT.

DNA for the CDR3: TGTGCCAGCAGCCAACGTTCACAGGGGAATGAGCAGTTCTTC. Residues: CASSQRSQGNEQFF. This chain links TRBV11-1 with TRBJ2-1, with TRBD1 matching over 7 bases. The germline V gene encodes CDR1 SGHAT and CDR2 FQDESV (reference sequence). V shed 5 bases, J shed 7 bases, and the junction held 8 bases outside the gene matches. The length of the CDR3 is 14 residues.

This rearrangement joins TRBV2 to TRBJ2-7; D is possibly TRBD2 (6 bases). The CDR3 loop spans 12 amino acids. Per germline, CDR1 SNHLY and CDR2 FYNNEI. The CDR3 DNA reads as TGTGCTAGCGGTGGGTGGGGAATCGAGCAGTACTTC. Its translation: CASGGWGIEQYF.

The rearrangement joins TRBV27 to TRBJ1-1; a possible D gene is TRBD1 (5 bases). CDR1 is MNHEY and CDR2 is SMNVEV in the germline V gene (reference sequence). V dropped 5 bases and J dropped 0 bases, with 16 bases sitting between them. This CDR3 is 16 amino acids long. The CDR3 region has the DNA TGTGCCAGCAGTCGAAGGGGTGCAGGGATGAACACTGAAGCTTTCTTT. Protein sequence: CASSRRGAGMNTEAFF.

In DNA, the CDR3 is TGTGCCAGCAGCGAGGCCTTTACGGGATCTTACAATGAGCAGTTCTTC. This codes for CASSEAFTGSYNEQFF. The rearrangement uses TRBV9 and TRBJ2-1; D might be TRBD2 (5 bases). The V and J ends lost 3 bases and 4 bases respectively, with 17 bases between them. Germline CDR1 and CDR2: SGDLS and YYNGEE. The CDR3 length is 16 residues.